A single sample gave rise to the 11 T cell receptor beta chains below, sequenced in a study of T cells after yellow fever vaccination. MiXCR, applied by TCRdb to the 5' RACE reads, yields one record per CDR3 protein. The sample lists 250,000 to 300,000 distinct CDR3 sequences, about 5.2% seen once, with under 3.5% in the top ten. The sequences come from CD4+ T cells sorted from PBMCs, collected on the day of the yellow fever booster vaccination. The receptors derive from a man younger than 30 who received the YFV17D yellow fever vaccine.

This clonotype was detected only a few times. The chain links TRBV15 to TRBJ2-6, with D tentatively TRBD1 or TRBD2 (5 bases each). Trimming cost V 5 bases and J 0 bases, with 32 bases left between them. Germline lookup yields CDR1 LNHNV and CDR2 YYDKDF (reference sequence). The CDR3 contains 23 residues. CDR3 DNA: TGTGCCACCAGCGGGTCGGAGGACACTGTGGCCACCAGCCTCTCCTCTGGGGCCAACGTCCTGACTTTC. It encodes CATSGSEDTVATSLSSGANVLTF.

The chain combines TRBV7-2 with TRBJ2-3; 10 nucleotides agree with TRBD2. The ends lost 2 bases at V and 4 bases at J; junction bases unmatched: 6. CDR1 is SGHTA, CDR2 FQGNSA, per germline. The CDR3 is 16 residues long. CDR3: CASSLLSGGGADTQYF. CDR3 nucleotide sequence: TGTGCCAGCAGCTTACTGAGCGGGGGGGGGGCAGATACGCAGTATTTT.

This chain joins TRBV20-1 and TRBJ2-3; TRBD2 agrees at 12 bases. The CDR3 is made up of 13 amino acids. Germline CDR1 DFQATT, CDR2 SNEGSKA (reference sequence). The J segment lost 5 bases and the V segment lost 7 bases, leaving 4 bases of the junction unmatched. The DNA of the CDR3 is TGCAGTGAAGGGACTAGCGGGCGAGATACGCAGTATTTT. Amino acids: CSEGTSGRDTQYF.

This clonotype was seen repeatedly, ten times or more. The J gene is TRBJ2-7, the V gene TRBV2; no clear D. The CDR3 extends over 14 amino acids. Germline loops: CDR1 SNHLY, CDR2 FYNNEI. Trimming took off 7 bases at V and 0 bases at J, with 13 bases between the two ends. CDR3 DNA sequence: TGTGCCAGCACTACAGAACGAAGCTCCTACGAGCAGTACTTC. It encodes CASTTERSSYEQYF.

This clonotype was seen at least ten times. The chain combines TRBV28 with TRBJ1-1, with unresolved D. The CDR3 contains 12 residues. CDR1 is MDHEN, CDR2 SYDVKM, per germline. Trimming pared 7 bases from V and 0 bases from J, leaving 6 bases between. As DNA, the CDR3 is TGTGCCAGCAAACTACTGAACACTGAAGCTTTCTTT. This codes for CASKLLNTEAFF.

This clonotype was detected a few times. Here the CDR3 DNA reads TGCGCCAGCAGCCAACGGGTACAGGAGAACACTGAAGCTTTCTTT. Its protein product is CASSQRVQENTEAFF. The rearrangement uses TRBV5-1 and TRBJ1-1; a weak D match, TRBD1 (5 bases). CDR1 and CDR2 (germline): SGHRS, YFSETQ. The CDR3 totals 15 residues. Trimming left V 4 bases short and J 1 base short, with 14 bases between.

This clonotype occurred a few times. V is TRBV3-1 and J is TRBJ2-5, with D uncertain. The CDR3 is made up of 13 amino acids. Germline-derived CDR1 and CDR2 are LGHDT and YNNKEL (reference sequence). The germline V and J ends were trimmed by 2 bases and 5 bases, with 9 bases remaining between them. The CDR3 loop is CASSQSSVETQYF. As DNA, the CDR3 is TGTGCCAGCAGCCAAAGCTCTGTCGAGACCCAGTACTTC.

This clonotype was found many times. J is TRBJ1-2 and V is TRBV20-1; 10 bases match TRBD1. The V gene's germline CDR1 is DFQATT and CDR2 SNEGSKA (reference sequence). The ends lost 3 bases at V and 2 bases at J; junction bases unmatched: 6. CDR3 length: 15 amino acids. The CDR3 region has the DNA TGCAGTGCTAGCGGACCGGGACAGGGGAACTATGGCTACACCTTC. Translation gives CSASGPGQGNYGYTF.

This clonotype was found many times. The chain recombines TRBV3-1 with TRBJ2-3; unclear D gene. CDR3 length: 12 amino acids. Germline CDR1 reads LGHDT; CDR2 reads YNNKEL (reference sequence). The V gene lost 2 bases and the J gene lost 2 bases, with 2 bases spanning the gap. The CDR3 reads CASSQLTDTQYF. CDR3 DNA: TGTGCCAGCAGCCAACTCACAGATACGCAGTATTTT.

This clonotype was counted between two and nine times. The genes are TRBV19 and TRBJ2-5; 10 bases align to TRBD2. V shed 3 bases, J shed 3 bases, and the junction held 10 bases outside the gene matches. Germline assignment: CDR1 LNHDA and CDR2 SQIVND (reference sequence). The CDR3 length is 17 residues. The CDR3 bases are TGTGCCAGTAGTATTAGGCTGCGGAGCGGGGGGGAAGAGACCCAGTACTTC. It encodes CASSIRLRSGGEETQYF.

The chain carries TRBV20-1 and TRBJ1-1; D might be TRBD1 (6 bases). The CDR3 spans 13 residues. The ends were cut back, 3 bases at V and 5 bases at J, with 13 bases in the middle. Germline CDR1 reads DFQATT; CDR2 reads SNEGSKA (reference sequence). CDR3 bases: TGCAGTGCTAGTTGGGGGGCGCGTACTGAAGCTTTCTTT. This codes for CSASWGARTEAFF.